Below are 9 T cell receptor beta chains sequenced from a single sample in a study of CD8 T cells in Susac syndrome (dated by TCRdb to the late 2010s). Libraries were prepared through the immunoSEQ multiplex PCR assay. RNA was extracted with the RNeasy kit and roughly 0.45 to 1 ug was reverse transcribed using random hexamers. TCRdb reanalyzed the raw reads on its own, using fastp at Q25 for trimming and MiXCR for clone calling, and kept in-frame beta chains. Entries that share a CDR3 protein sequence are merged under the most common genes and DNA. The sample yields about 210,000 distinct CDR3 sequences; approximately 95% were counted once. The top ten constitute about 0.088% of the sample. What was sequenced was CD4+ T cells from PBMCs. All receptors derive from a human donor with multiple sclerosis.

V gene TRBV29-1 combines with J gene TRBJ1-5; 7 bases are shared with TRBD1. CDR1 and CDR2 from the germline V gene are SQVTM and ANQGSEA. The CDR3 is made up of 14 amino acids. V shed 4 bases and J 3 bases; nucleotides not matched to a gene: 6. The CDR3 reads CSVVWDSNNQPQHF. The CDR3 nucleotides read TGCAGCGTTGTCTGGGACAGTAACAATCAGCCCCAGCATTTT. Based on the CDR3 plus reference TRBV29-1 and TRBJ1-5, the full variable domain is SAVISQKPSRDICQRGTSLTIQCQVDSQVTMMFWYRQQPGQSLTLIATANQGSEATYESGFVIDKFPISRPNLTFSTLTVSNMSPEDSSIYLCSVVWDSNNQPQHFGDGTRLSIL.

This chain joins TRBV12-3 or TRBV12-4 and TRBJ2-2; D not certain. V lost 7 bases and J lost 4, with 10 bases in between. The CDR3 contains 13 residues. CDR3 bases: TGTGCCAGCACCATCCGTCCCACCGGGGAGCTGTTTTTT. Translation: CASTIRPTGELFF.

CDR3 coding DNA: TGTGCCAGCAGTTACTCTAGCGGGAGGCCTGACAATGAGCAGTTCTTC. It encodes CASSYSSGRPDNEQFF. V usage is TRBV6-6 and J usage is TRBJ2-1; 10 bases are a match to TRBD2. Germline-derived CDR1 and CDR2 are MNHNY and SVGAGI (reference sequence). The CDR3 length is 16 residues. V shed 0 bases and J 5 bases; nucleotides not matched to a gene: 4.

This chain links TRBV12-3 or TRBV12-4 with TRBJ2-1, with D perhaps assigned TRBD1 or TRBD2 (5 bases each). Trimming removed 6 bases from V and 1 base from J, with 16 bases in between. CDR3 length: 16 residues. CDR3 region: CASSGSGTQSYNEQFF. As DNA, the CDR3 is TGTGCCAGCAGCGGATCCGGGACGCAATCCTACAATGAGCAGTTCTTC.

The chain is built from TRBV11-2 and TRBJ2-7, with TRBD1 as a possible D gene (6 bases). V gave up 4 bases and J gave up 5 bases, with 12 bases separating them. The CDR3 spans 13 residues. Germline V gene lookup returns CDR1 SGHAT and CDR2 FQNNGV. CDR3 region: CASSSNGGDEQYF. CDR3 DNA: TGTGCCAGCAGCTCTAATGGGGGCGACGAGCAGTACTTC.

The chain joins TRBV5-1 to TRBJ1-2; D not certain. This CDR3 contains 11 residues. Germline V gene lookup returns CDR1 SGHRS and CDR2 YFSETQ. Trimming took 3 bases from V and 5 from J, leaving 5 bases between them. CDR3: CASSSQYGYTF. The CDR3 DNA is TGCGCCAGCAGCTCTCAATATGGCTACACCTTC.

The chain links TRBV6-5 to TRBJ1-2; 7 bases agree with TRBD1. J was trimmed by 4 bases and V by 6 bases; bases with no gene match: 5. Looked up from germline, CDR1 is MNHEY and CDR2 is SVGAGI. This CDR3 is 13 amino acids long. The CDR3 here is CASRERDSYGYTF. For the CDR3, the DNA is TGTGCCAGCAGGGAGCGGGACAGCTATGGCTACACCTTC.

The J gene is TRBJ2-7, the V gene TRBV12-3 or TRBV12-4; D may be TRBD1 (6 bases). The CDR3 has 13 amino acids. With 10 bases removed from V and 11 bases from J, the gap between germline ends came to 24 bases. CDR3 sequence (DNA): TGTGCCACCACCCAAGGGCCGGGACAAGGCAAGTACTTC. Translating it yields CATTQGPGQGKYF.

This sequence joins TRBV27 and TRBJ1-5; D ambiguous. The CDR3 has 14 residues. CDR1 MNHEY and CDR2 SMNVEV come from the germline V gene (reference sequence). Trimming cost V 3 bases and J 7 bases, with 13 bases left between them. CDR3 protein: CASSLVAVAQPQHF. CDR3 nucleotides: TGTGCCAGCAGTTTGGTTGCTGTGGCACAGCCCCAGCATTTT.